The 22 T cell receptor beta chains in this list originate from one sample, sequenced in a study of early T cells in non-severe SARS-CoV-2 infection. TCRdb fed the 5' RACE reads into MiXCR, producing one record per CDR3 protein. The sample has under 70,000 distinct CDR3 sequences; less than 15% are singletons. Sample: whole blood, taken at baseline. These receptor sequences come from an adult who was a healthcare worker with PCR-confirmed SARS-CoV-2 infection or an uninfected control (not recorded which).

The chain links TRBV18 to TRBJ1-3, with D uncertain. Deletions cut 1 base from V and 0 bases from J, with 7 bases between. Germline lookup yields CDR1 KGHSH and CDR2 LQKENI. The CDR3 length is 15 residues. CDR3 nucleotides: TGTGCCAGCTCACCACTTATTGGCTCTGGAAACACCATATATTTT. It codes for CASSPLIGSGNTIYF.

The CDR3 region is CASSFRRGVIGNQPQHF. CDR3 DNA sequence: TGTGCCAGCAGTTTTAGGAGGGGGGTTATCGGTAATCAGCCCCAGCATTTT. V and J are TRBV12-3 or TRBV12-4 and TRBJ1-5; the D gene is possibly TRBD1 (6 bases). Trimming left V 3 bases short and J 4 bases short, with 19 bases between. CDR3 length equals 17 residues.

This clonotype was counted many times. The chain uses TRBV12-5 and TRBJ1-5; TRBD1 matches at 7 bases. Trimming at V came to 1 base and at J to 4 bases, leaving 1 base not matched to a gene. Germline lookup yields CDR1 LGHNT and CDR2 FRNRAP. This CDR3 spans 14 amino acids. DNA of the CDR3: TGTGCTAGTGGTTTGGGACAGGGTAATCAGCCCCAGCATTTT. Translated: CASGLGQGNQPQHF.

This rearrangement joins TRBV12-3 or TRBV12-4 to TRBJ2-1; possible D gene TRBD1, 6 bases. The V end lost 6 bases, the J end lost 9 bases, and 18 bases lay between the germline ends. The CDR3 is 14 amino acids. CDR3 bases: TGTGCCAGCAGATTTGGGACAATTTACGCTGAGCAGTTCTTC. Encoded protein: CASRFGTIYAEQFF.

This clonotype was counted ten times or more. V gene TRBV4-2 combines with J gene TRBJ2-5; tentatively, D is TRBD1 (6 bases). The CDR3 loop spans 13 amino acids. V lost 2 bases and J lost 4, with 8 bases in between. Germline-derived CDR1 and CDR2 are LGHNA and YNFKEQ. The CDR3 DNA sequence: TGTGCCAGCAGCCAATCCAGGGGAGAGACCCAGTACTTC. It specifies CASSQSRGETQYF.

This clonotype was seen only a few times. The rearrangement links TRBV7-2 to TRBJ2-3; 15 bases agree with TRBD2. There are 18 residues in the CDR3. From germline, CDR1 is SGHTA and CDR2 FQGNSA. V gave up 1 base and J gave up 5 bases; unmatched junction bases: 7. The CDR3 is CASSLEPPGLAGGDTQYF. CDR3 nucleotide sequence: TGTGCCAGCAGCTTAGAGCCCCCGGGACTAGCGGGAGGAGATACGCAGTATTTT.

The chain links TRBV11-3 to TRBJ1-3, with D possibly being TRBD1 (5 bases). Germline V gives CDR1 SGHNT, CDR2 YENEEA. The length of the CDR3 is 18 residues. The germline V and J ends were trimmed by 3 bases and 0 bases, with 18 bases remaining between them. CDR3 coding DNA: TGTGCCAGCAGCTTGGATCCGCGGTACAGGCTCTCTGGAAACACCATATATTTT. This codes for CASSLDPRYRLSGNTIYF.

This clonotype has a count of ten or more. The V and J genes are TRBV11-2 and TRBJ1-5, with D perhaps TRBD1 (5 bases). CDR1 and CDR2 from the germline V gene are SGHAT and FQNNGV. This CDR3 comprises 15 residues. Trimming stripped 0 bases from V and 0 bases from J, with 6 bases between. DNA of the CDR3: TGTGCCAGCAGCTTAGAGGGGGTTAGCAATCAGCCCCAGCATTTT. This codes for CASSLEGVSNQPQHF.

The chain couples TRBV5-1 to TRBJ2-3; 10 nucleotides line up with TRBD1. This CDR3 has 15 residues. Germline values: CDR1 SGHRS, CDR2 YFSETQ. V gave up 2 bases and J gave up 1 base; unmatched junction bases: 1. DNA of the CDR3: TGCGCCAGCAGCTTCGGACAGGGGGGCACAGATACGCAGTATTTT. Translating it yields CASSFGQGGTDTQYF.

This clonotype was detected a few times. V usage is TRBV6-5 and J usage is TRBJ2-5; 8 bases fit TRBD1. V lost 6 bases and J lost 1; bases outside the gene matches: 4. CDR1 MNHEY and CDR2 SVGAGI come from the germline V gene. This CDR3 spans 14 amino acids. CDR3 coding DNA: TGTGCCAGCAGCAAGACAGGGGTCCAAGAGACCCAGTACTTC. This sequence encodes CASSKTGVQETQYF.

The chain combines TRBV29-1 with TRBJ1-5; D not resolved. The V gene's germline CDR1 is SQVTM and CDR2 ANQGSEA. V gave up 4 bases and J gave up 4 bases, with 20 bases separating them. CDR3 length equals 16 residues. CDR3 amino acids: CSVVLSLGNGNQPQHF. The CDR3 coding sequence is TGCAGCGTTGTACTATCGCTCGGGAATGGAAATCAGCCCCAGCATTTT.

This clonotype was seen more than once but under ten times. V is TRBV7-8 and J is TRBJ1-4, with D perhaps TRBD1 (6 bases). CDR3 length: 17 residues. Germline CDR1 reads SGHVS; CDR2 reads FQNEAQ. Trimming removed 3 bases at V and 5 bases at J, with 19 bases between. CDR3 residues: CASSFFPGTLRNEKLFF. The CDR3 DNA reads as TGTGCCAGCAGCTTCTTCCCCGGGACACTGAGAAATGAAAAACTGTTTTTT.

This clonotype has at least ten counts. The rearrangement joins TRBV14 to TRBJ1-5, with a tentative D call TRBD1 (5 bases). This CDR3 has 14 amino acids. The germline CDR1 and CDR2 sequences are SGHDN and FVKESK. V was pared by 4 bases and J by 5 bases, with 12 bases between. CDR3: CASSLGQGYQPQHF. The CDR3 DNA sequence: TGTGCCAGCAGCCTTGGGCAGGGCTATCAGCCCCAGCATTTT.

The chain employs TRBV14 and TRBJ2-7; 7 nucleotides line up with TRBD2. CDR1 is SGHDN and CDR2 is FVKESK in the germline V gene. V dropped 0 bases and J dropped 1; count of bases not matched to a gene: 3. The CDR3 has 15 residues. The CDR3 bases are TGTGCCAGCAGCCAAGAGATCGGGGGGTCCTACGAGCAGTACTTC. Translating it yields CASSQEIGGSYEQYF.

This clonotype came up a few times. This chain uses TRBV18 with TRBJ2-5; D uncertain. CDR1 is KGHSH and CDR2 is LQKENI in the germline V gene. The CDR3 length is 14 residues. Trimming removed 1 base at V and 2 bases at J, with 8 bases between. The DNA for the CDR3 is TGTGCCAGCTCACCACTTTTGGGACAAGAGACCCAGTACTTC. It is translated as CASSPLLGQETQYF.

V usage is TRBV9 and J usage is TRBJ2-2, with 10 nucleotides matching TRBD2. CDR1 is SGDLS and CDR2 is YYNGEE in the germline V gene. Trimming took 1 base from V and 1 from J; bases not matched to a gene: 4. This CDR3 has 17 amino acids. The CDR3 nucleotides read TGTGCCAGCAGCGTAAGACTAGCGGGCGAGAACACCGGGGAGCTGTTTTTT. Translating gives CASSVRLAGENTGELFF.

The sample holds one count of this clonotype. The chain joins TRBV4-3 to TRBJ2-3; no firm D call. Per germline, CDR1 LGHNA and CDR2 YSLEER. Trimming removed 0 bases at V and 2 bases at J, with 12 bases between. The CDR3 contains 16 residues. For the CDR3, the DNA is TGCGCCAGCAGCCAAGACGTGGGCGGATTCACAGATACGCAGTATTTT. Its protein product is CASSQDVGGFTDTQYF.

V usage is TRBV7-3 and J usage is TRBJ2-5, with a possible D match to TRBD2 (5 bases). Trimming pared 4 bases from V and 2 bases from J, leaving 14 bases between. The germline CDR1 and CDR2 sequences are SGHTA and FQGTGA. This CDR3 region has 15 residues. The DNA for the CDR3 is TGTGCCAGCAGCTCCACTGGAGGAGGACAAGAGACCCAGTACTTC. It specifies CASSSTGGGQETQYF.

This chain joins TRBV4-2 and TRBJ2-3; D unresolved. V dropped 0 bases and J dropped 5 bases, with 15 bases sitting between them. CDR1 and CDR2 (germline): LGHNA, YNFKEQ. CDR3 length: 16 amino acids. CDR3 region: CASSQESAPRVDTQYF. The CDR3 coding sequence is TGTGCCAGCAGCCAAGAGTCGGCGCCTAGGGTAGATACGCAGTATTTT.

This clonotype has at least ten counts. CDR3 coding DNA: TGTGCCAGTAGTCTGGGGAGAAAGTCCTACGAGCAGTACTTC. This translates into CASSLGRKSYEQYF. The rearrangement links TRBV19 to TRBJ2-7; D is perhaps TRBD2 (5 bases). Germline assignment: CDR1 LNHDA and CDR2 SQIVND (reference sequence). The CDR3 spans 14 residues. V was cut by 5 bases and J by 1 base, with 12 bases left in between.

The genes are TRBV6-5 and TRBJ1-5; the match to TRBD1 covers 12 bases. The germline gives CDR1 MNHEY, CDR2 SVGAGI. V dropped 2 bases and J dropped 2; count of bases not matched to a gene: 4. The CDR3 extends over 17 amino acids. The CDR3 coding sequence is TGTGCCAGCAGTTACGGGGGGACAGGGGGCGGCAATCAGCCCCAGCATTTT. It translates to CASSYGGTGGGNQPQHF.

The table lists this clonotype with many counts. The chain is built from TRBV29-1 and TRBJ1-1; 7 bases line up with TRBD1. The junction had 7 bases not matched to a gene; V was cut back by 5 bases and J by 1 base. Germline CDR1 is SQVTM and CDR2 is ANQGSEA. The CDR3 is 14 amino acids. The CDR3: CSVTGHRGNTEAFF. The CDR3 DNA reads TGCAGCGTTACGGGGCACAGGGGGAACACTGAAGCTTTCTTT.